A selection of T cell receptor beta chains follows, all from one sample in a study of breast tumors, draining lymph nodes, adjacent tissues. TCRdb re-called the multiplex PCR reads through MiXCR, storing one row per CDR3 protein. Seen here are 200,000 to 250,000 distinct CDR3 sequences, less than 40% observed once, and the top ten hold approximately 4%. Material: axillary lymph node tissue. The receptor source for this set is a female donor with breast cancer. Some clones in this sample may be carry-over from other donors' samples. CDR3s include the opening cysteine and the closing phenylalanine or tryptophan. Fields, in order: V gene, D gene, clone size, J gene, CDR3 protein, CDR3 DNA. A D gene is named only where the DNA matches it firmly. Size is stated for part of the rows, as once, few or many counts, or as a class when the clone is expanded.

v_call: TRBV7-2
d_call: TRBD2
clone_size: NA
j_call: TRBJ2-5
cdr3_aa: CASSLVAGLAGDPLTQYF
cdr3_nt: TGTGCCAGCAGCTTAGTAGCCGGACTAGCGGGGGACCCCTTGACCCAGTACTTC

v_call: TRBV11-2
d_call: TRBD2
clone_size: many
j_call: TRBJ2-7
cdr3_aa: CASSSIAGTYEQYF
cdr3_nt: TGTGCCAGCAGCTCAATAGCGGGGACCTACGAGCAGTACTTC

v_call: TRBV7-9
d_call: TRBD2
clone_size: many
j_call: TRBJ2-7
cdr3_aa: CASSLVSSGNWYEQYF
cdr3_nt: TGTGCCAGCAGCTTAGTCTCTAGCGGGAATTGGTACGAGCAGTACTTC

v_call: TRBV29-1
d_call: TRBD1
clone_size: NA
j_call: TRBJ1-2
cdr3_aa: CTVDSGTGSYGYTF
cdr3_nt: TGCACGGTTGATAGCGGGACAGGATCCTATGGCTACACCTTC

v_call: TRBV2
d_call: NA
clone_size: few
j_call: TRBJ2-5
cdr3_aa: CASSEVTRGETQYF
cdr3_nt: TGTGCCAGCAGTGAAGTCACACGAGGGGAGACCCAGTACTTC

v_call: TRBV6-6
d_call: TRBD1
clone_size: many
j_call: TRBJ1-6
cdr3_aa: CATGPGQSLNNSPLHF
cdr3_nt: TGTGCCACCGGACCGGGACAGAGCCTTAATAATTCACCCCTCCACTTT

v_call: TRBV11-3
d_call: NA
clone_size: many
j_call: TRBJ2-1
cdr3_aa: CASSLQEYNEQFF
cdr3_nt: TGTGCCAGCAGCTTACAAGAATACAATGAGCAGTTCTTC

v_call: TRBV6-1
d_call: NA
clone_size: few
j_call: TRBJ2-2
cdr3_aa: CASNNPSSRTGELFF
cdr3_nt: TGTGCCAGCAATAACCCGAGCAGCCGGACCGGGGAGCTGTTTTTT

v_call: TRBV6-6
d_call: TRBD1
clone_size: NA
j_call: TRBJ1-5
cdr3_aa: CASSYAVRDRGLRNQPQHF
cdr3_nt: TGTGCCAGCAGTTACGCCGTGCGGGACAGGGGGCTGAGGAATCAGCCCCAGCATTTT

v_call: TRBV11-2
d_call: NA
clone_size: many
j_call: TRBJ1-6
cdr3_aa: CASSLEKSGSSYNSPLHF
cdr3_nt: TGTGCCAGCAGCTTAGAAAAATCAGGGAGCTCCTATAATTCACCCCTCCACTTT

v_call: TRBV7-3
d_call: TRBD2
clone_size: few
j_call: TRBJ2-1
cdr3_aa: CASSLTGGASGYNEQFF
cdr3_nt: TGTGCCAGCAGCTTAACCGGCGGGGCTAGCGGATACAATGAGCAGTTCTTC

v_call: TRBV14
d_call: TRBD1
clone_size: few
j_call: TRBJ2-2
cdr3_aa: CASSQRTGSMSGELFF
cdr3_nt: TGTGCCAGCAGCCAAAGGACAGGGTCGATGTCCGGGGAGCTGTTTTTT

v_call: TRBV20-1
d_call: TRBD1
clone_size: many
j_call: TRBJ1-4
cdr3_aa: CSAGRTGFDEKLFF
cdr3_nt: TGCAGTGCGGGAAGGACAGGGTTTGATGAAAAACTGTTTTTT

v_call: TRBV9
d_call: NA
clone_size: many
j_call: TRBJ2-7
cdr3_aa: CASSGTGLEQYF
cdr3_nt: TGTGCCAGCAGCGGCACAGGACTGGAGCAGTACTTC

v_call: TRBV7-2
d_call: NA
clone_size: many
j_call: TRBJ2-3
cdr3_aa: CASSLDSPSTDTQYF
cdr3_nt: TGTGCCAGCAGCTTAGATTCCCCTAGCACAGATACGCAGTATTTT

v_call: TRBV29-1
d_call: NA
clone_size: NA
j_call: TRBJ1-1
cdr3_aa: CSVGGWGFTEAFF
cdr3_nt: TGCAGCGTTGGGGGTTGGGGGTTCACTGAAGCTTTCTTT

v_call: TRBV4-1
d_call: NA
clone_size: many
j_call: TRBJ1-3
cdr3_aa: CASSQGPPRSGNTIYF
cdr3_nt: TGCGCCAGCAGCCAAGGACCCCCCCGCTCTGGAAACACCATATATTTT

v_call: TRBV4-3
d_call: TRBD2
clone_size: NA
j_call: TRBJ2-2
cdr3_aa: CASSLRQGLAVGELFF
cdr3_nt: TGCGCCAGCAGCCTTCGACAGGGACTAGCGGTCGGGGAGCTGTTTTTT

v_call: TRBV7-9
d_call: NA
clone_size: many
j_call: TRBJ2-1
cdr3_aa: CATDEAGSHNEQFF
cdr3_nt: TGTGCCACGGATGAGGCGGGATCACACAATGAGCAGTTCTTC

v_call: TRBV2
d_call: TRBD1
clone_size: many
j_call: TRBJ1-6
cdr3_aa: CASSELDRGTSPLHF
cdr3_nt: TGTGCCAGCAGTGAATTGGACAGGGGAACTTCACCCCTCCACTTT

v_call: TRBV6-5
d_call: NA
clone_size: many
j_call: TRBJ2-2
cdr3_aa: CASSYGDTGELFF
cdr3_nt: TGTGCCAGCAGTTATGGGGACACCGGGGAGCTGTTTTTT

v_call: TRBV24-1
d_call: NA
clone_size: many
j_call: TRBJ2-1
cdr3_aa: CATSDLRDPRANEQFF
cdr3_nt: TGTGCCACCAGTGATTTGAGGGACCCTAGGGCAAATGAGCAGTTCTTC

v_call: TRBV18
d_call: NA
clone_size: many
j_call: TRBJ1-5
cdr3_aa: CASSPTRDGRNQPQHF
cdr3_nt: TGTGCCAGCTCACCTACCCGGGACGGACGAAATCAGCCCCAGCATTTT

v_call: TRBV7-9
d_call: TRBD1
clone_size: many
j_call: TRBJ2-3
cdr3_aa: CASSFTTGDTDTQYF
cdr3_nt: TGTGCCAGCAGCTTCACAACAGGGGACACAGATACGCAGTATTTT

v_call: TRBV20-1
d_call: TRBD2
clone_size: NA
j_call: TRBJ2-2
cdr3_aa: CSARDDSGSITGELFF
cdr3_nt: TGCAGTGCTAGAGATGATAGCGGGAGTATCACCGGGGAGCTGTTTTTT

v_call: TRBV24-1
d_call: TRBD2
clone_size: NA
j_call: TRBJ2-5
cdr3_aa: CATGLAGGHGVETQYF
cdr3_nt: TGTGCTACGGGACTAGCGGGGGGCCATGGGGTAGAGACCCAGTACTTC

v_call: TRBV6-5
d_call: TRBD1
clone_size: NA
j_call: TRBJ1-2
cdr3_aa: CARQGDYGYTF
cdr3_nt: TGTGCTAGGCAGGGGGACTATGGCTACACCTTC

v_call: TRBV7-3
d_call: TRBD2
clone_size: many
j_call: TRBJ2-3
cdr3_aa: CASSLLAGADTQYF
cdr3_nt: TGTGCCAGCAGCTTATTAGCGGGGGCAGATACGCAGTATTTT

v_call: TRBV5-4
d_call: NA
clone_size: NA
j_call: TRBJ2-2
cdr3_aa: CASPTGTGATGELFF
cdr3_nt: TGTGCCAGCCCTACAGGGACTGGGGCCACCGGGGAGCTGTTTTTT

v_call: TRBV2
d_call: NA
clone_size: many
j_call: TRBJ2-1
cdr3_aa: CASRIGGGRSFEQFF
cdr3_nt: TGTGCCAGCAGAATTGGGGGGGGGCGAAGTTTTGAGCAGTTCTTC

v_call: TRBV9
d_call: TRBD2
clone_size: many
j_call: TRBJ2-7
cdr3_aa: CASSATSVTYEQYF
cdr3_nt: TGTGCCAGCAGCGCGACTAGCGTTACCTACGAGCAGTACTTC

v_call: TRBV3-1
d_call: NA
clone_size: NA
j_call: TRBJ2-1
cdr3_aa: CASSHRVRAYNEQFF
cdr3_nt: TGTGCCAGCAGCCACAGGGTCAGGGCCTACAATGAGCAGTTCTTC

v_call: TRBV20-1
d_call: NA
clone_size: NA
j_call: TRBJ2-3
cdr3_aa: CSASPGNMGDTQYF
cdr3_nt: TGCAGTGCTAGTCCAGGGAACATGGGAGATACGCAGTATTTT

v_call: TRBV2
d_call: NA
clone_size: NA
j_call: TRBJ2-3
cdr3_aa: CASIRTAGSSDTQYF
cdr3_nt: TGTGCCAGCATTCGCACGGCAGGGAGTTCAGATACGCAGTATTTT

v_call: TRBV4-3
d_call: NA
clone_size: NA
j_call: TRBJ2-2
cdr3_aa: CASSQGVGSPGELFF
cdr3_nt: TGCGCCAGCAGCCAAGGTGTAGGATCCCCCGGGGAGCTGTTTTTT

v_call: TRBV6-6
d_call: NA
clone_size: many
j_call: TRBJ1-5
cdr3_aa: CASSSGGERQPQHF
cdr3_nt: TGTGCCAGCAGTTCGGGGGGGGAACGCCAGCCCCAGCATTTT

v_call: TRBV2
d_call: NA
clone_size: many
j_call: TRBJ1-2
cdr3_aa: CASHGGANYGYTF
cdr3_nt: TGTGCCAGCCACGGGGGGGCTAACTATGGCTACACCTTC

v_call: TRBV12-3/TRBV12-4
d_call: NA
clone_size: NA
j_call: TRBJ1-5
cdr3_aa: CASRDTSNQPQHF
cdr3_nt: TGTGCCAGCCGGGACACTAGCAATCAGCCCCAGCATTTT

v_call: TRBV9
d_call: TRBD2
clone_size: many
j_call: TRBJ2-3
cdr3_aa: CASSPMSRLAGKTDTQYF
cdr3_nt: TGTGCCAGCAGCCCAATGTCCCGACTAGCGGGAAAAACAGATACGCAGTATTTT

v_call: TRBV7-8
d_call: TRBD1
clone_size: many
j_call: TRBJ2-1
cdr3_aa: CASLLWDRLSVNEQFF
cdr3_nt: TGTGCCAGCCTCTTGTGGGACAGGTTATCGGTCAATGAGCAGTTCTTC

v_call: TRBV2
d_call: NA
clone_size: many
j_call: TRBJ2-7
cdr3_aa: CASSTQVGNEQYF
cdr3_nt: TGTGCCAGCAGTACGCAGGTTGGAAACGAGCAGTACTTC

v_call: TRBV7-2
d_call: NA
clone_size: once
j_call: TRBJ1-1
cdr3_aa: CASSLVAGLAGAFF
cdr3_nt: TGTGCCAGCAGCTTAGTAGCCGGACTAGCGGGAGCTTTCTTT

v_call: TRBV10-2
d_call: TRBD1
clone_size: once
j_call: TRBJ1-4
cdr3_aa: CASTGQGDNEKLFF
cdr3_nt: TGCGCCAGCACGGGACAGGGGGATAATGAAAAACTGTTTTTT

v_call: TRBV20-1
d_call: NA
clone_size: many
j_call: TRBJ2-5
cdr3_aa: CSARVGTGESF
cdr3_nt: TGCAGTGCTAGAGTGGGAACGGGAGAATCCTTC

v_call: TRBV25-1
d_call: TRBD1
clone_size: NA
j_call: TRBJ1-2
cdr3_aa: CASTTSGQGTSYGYTF
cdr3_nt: TGTGCCAGTACCACCAGCGGACAGGGGACTTCCTATGGCTACACCTTC

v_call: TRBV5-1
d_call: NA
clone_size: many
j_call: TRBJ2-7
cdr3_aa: CASSLEGVSYEQYF
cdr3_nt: TGCGCCAGCAGCTTGGAGGGGGTAAGCTACGAGCAGTACTTC

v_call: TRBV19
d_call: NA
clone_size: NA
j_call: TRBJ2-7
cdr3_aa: CASTRTQGSPNYEQYF
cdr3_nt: TGTGCCAGTACCCGGACTCAGGGCTCCCCTAACTACGAGCAGTACTTC

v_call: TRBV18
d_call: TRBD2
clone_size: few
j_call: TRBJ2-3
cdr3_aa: CASSPASGRADTQYF
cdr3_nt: TGTGCCAGCTCTCCGGCTAGCGGGAGAGCAGATACGCAGTATTTT

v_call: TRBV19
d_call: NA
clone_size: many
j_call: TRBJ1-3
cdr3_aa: CASSIKNTIYF
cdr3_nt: TGTGCCAGTAGTATTAAAAACACCATATATTTT

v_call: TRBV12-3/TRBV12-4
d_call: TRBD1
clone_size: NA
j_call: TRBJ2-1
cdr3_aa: CASRPATLWTGGYEQFF
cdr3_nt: TGTGCCAGCAGACCAGCTACACTATGGACAGGAGGCTATGAGCAGTTCTTC

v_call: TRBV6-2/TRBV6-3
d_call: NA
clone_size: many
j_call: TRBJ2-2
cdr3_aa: CASSNMGELFF
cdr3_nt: TGTGCCAGCAGCAACATGGGGGAGCTGTTTTTT

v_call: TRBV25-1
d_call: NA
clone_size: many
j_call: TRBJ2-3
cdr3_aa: CASSDVTSPDTQYF
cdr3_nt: TGTGCCAGCAGTGATGTCACTAGCCCAGATACGCAGTATTTT

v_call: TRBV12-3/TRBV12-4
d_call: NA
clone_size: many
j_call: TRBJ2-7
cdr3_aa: CASSLSGISQYF
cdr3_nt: TGTGCCAGCAGTTTATCAGGGATTTCGCAGTACTTC

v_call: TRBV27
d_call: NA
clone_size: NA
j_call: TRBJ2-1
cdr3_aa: CASSSGALYNEQFF
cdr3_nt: TGTGCCAGCAGTTCGGGGGCCCTCTACAATGAGCAGTTCTTC

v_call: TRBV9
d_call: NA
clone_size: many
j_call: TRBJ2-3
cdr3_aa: CASSGWGGADTQYF
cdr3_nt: TGTGCCAGCAGCGGCTGGGGGGGCGCAGATACGCAGTATTTT

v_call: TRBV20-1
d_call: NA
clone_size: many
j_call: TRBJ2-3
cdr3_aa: CSARARLDTQYF
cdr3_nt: TGCAGTGCTAGAGCCCGCTTAGATACGCAGTATTTT

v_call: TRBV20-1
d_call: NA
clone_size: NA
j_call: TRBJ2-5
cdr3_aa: CSASMDPGHSGETQYF
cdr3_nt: TGCAGTGCTAGTATGGACCCGGGACACTCAGGAGAGACCCAGTACTTC

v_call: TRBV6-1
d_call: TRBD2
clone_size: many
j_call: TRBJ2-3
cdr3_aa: CASSESGAQYF
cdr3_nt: TGTGCCAGCAGTGAGAGCGGGGCACAGTATTTT

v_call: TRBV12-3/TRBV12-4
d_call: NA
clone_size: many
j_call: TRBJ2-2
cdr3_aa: CASSPTSSNTGELFF
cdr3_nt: TGTGCCAGCAGTCCGACATCGTCGAACACCGGGGAGCTGTTTTTT